Given below is one T cell receptor (beta chain) in context. V was clipped by 6 bases and J by 7 bases; unmatched bases: 8. CDR1 and CDR2 from the germline V gene are MNHNY and SVGAGI (reference sequence). This CDR3 is 14 amino acids long. The data belong to a study of PD-L1 blockade in urothelial cancer. The time point was: peripheral blood 6 weeks after treatment start. This table comes from immunoSEQ multiplex PCR, and its TCRdb copy is limited to in-frame clones, with some not included. The table has approximately 93,000 clones, roughly 80% seen once. V is TRBV6-6 and J is TRBJ1-4; TRBD1 matches at 7 bases. The sequence derives from an older man with urothelial cancer. Sequences were derived from PBMCs, sampled around atezolizumab (anti-PD-L1) treatment. CDR3 region: CASRTTGAGEKLFF. Here the CDR3 DNA reads TGTGCCAGCAGGACAACAGGGGCAGGTGAAAAACTGTTTTTT.